This T cell receptor (beta chain) was profiled in a study of TIL therapy for anti-PD-1-resistant metastatic lung cancer. Turning to the study itself: Patients had a median age of approximately 57 years (range 38-75). Median tumor mutation burden was under 1.9 mutations per megabase.

Sequencing used immunoSEQ v3. Profiling relied on immunoSEQ multiplex PCR, and the TCRdb table lists in-frame clones only, not all of them. Among about 95,000 clones listed, around 71% were seen once. V lost 1 base and J lost 8; bases outside the gene matches: 1. The length of the CDR3 is 13 residues. CDR1 is MNHEY, CDR2 SVGAGI, per germline. Regarding time point: pre-treatment sample, taken before nivolumab and TIL therapy. Pleural nodules or supraclavicular lymph nodes made up most of the excised metastases sampled. This sequence joins TRBV6-5 and TRBJ2-2, with TRBD2 matching over 7 bases. The receptor's source is a person between 30 and 79 years old with non-small cell lung cancer. Specimen: tumor tissue, collected at baseline. CDR3 in DNA: TGTGCCAGCAGTTACTGGGGGGGTGGGGAGCTGTTTTTT. Amino acid sequence: CASSYWGGGELFF.